This section outlines one TCR beta chain sequence together with its context. The CDR3 contains 15 residues. CDR1 is LNHDA, CDR2 SQIVND, per germline (reference sequence). V gave up 3 bases and J gave up 1 base; unmatched junction bases: 3. The data derive from a study of blood T cell repertoires in COVID-19. As for the study in general: Acute and convalescent COVID-19 samples came from the United States, Italy and Spain. PBMCs, B-cell-depleted T cells, or T cells were the source of the cDNA or gDNA that made up the material.

As processed by the authors: Amplification of reference gene primers was used by the study to estimate nucleated cell counts. Sequencing was performed with immunoSEQ multiplex PCR; in TCRdb, only in-frame clones are kept and a portion is missing. The V and J calls and clone size were taken over from that table, and D and trimming were inferred from the DNA. The sample shows about 170,000 clones, 85% of them seen only once. The receptor was derived from a human donor with acute or convalescent COVID-19. The donor label of this sample is uncertain. V and J are TRBV19 and TRBJ1-5, with 7 nucleotides matching TRBD1. What was sequenced was peripheral blood. The CDR3 bases are TGTGCCAGTAGTATCGGGACAGTCAGCAATCAGCCCCAGCATTTT. It yields the protein CASSIGTVSNQPQHF.